This is a list of T cell receptor beta chains from one sample in a study of response to subunit inactivated influenza vaccine. MiXCR was run by TCRdb on the RT-PCR reads, yielding one entry per CDR3 protein. The repertoire holds about 780,000 distinct CDR3 sequences, less than 20% seen once, with around 9.9% in the top ten. This specimen consisted of PBMCs from blood, obtained 4 to 6 days after vaccination. The receptor source for this set is a man aged 50 to 59 who received an inactivated influenza vaccine. CDR3s include the opening cysteine and the closing phenylalanine or tryptophan. The order of the fields is J gene, D gene, V gene, clone size, CDR3 DNA, CDR3 protein. The D gene is left open where the match is weak. Only part of the rows carry a size: once, few, many, or a class if the clone is expanded.

TRBJ1-1 | NA | TRBV12-3/TRBV12-4 | NA | TGTGCCAGCAGTTTTCAGGGAAGGTCAACTGAAGCTTTCTTT | CASSFQGRSTEAFF
TRBJ2-2 | TRBD1 | TRBV7-2 | NA | TGTGCCAGCAGCTGGTCAGGGGGCCAAACCGGGGAGCTGTTTTTT | CASSWSGGQTGELFF
TRBJ2-5 | TRBD1 | TRBV5-4 | few | TGTGCCAGCAGTTCGCCGACAGGGCAGAGAGAGACCCAGTACTTC | CASSSPTGQRETQYF
TRBJ2-3 | NA | TRBV7-6 | NA | TGTGCCAGCAGCTTGTGGCAGGAGGGAGATACGCAGTATTTT | CASSLWQEGDTQYF
TRBJ2-1 | TRBD2 | TRBV5-1 | few | TGCGCCAGCAGCTGGAACCTAGCGGGGGGGCCGAGGGGTCGGTTCTTC | CASSWNLAGGPRGRFF
TRBJ1-2 | TRBD1 | TRBV28 | NA | TGTGCCAGCAGCCCGACAGGGCCCTATGGCTACACCTTC | CASSPTGPYGYTF
TRBJ1-2 | NA | TRBV29-1 | few | TGCAGCGTTGAAAGTCCGGGACACAGATGGTATGGCTACACCTTC | CSVESPGHRWYGYTF
TRBJ1-6 | NA | TRBV27 | few | TGTGCCAGCCGTAGCAGCAGGGGCTATAATTCACCCCTCCACTTT | CASRSSRGYNSPLHF
TRBJ2-1 | TRBD2 | TRBV24-1 | many | TGTGCCACCAGTGGAATCGGTAGCGGGAGTTTGTACAATGAGCAGTTCTTC | CATSGIGSGSLYNEQFF
TRBJ2-3 | NA | TRBV6-2/TRBV6-3 | few | TGTGCAACCGGTCGGGCCGGAGATACGCAGTATTTT | CATGRAGDTQYF
TRBJ2-3 | NA | TRBV9 | few | TGTGCCAGCAGCGTAGGGGAAGCGCGGGTGGCAGATACGCAGTATTTT | CASSVGEARVADTQYF
TRBJ1-1 | NA | TRBV28 | NA | TGTGCCAGCAGTTTATTTCTCCAGGGAATGGTGAACACTGAAGCTTTCTTT | CASSLFLQGMVNTEAFF
TRBJ2-4 | NA | TRBV20-1 | NA | TGCAGTGCTAGAGGCTGGGGACTCCTGGAAAACATTCAGTACTTC | CSARGWGLLENIQYF
TRBJ1-2 | NA | TRBV6-1 | few | TGTGCCAGCAGTCCGCAGGGAGCTAAGGCGGGCGGCTACACCTTC | CASSPQGAKAGGYTF
TRBJ1-2 | NA | TRBV20-1 | NA | TGCAGTGCTAGCCCCAGGGATGGCTACACCTTC | CSASPRDGYTF
TRBJ2-3 | TRBD2 | TRBV28 | NA | TGTGCCAGCAGTTCCAGGGGCACTAGCGGGGGACCCGCGCCGGATACGCAGTATTTT | CASSSRGTSGGPAPDTQYF